This T cell receptor beta chain was recovered during a study of vaccination and CD4 T cells after COVID-19. The overall study: For post-vaccine samples, collection took place a median about 72 days after dose two, ranging from 14 to 241. Findings and caveats of the study: Convalescent patients had a median about 88% of post-vaccine SARS-CoV-2-reactive clones that were detected only after vaccination, not before it. Convalescent participants were relatively few, and none had early post-infection timepoints studied.

Treatment specified: roughly 10-day PBMC culture with coronavirus spike peptide pools or control peptides (ViraFEST assay). Investigators obtained the unexposed donor's CD4+ T cells before the COVID-19 pandemic (2011-2018). The probes, which were SARS-CoV-2 S/N and four cold-coronavirus spikes, were applied to unexposed-donor CD4+ T cells, cells permitting. Turning to this clonotype: The antigen is unknown.

CD4+ T cells that had been cultured provided DNA sequenced with the Oncomine TCR Beta short-read assay. In this case, cultured CD4+ T cells provided the extracted genomic DNA. A single record per CDR3 protein comes from TCRdb applying MiXCR to the PCR reads. The table lists about 6,800 distinct CDR3 sequences, roughly a third of them singletons, with around 36% in the top ten. With 5 bases removed from V and 2 bases from J, the gap between germline ends came to 12 bases. This CDR3 contains 13 residues. Looked up from germline, CDR1 is SQVTM and CDR2 is ANQGSEA. The sequence derives from a human donor in good health. The chain carries TRBV29-1 and TRBJ2-5, with unresolved D. Specimen: CD4+ T cells from blood, cultured in vitro. The chain's CDR3 is CSVKETPQETQYF. The CDR3 DNA is TGCAGCGTTAAGGAAACACCTCAAGAGACCCAGTACTTC.